This T cell receptor beta chain was captured in a study of blood T cell repertoires in COVID-19. Study in general: COVID-19 samples collected from the United States, Italy and Spain covered acute and convalescent phases. Sample material is recorded as cDNA or gDNA derived from T cells, B-cell-depleted T cells, or PBMCs.

Germline values: CDR1 SGHTA, CDR2 FQGNSA. Trimming removed 3 bases at V and 4 bases at J, with 5 bases between. The CDR3 is 12 amino acids. Notes on this clone: Other DNA sequences from this sample encode an identical CDR3 as well.

Per the authors' pipeline: Quantification of nucleated cells was approximated via reference gene primer amplification. TCRdb's table, derived via immunoSEQ multiplex PCR, lists solely in-frame clones and lacks some. V, J and clone size derive from that table, while D and trimming were established from the DNA sequence. The data show around 210,000 clones, with 86% seen just once and 0.78% held by the top ten. Sequenced material: peripheral blood. This chain links TRBV7-2 with TRBJ2-3; D is uncertain. This receptor was obtained from a woman in her sixties or seventies with acute or convalescent COVID-19. DNA for the CDR3: TGTGCCAGCAGCTTCCGGGCAGATACGCAGTATTTT. Translating gives CASSFRADTQYF.